The 32 T cell receptor beta chains below all came from one sample that was sequenced in a study of T cell repertoires in cytomegalovirus infection. TCRdb reprocessed the reads via MiXCR and lists one record per CDR3 protein. Of approximately 550,000 distinct CDR3 sequences listed, 16% are singletons. Sequenced material: CD8+ T cells from PBMCs. The receptor source for this set is a human donor in good health (CMV status not recorded). Some clones in this sample may be carry-over from other donors' samples.

This clonotype was recorded at least ten times. The V call is TRBV12-3 or TRBV12-4, the J call TRBJ2-7; TRBD1 matches at 9 bases. J gave up 1 base and V 5 bases, and 9 bases lay outside the gene matches. The CDR3 covers 16 residues. The CDR3 protein is CASSPWTGVESYEQYF. The CDR3 DNA is TGTGCCAGCAGTCCCTGGACAGGGGTTGAATCCTACGAGCAGTACTTC.

This clonotype was recorded at least ten times. The chain combines TRBV6-5 with TRBJ1-1; D may be TRBD1 (5 bases). V gave up 0 bases and J gave up 3 bases, with 14 bases separating them. The CDR3 contains 16 residues. CDR1 and CDR2 (germline): MNHEY, SVGAGI. The CDR3 spells CASSYSIPPGHTEAFF. The DNA of the CDR3 is TGTGCCAGCAGTTACTCGATCCCTCCAGGGCACACTGAAGCTTTCTTT.

This clonotype was detected ten times or more. V and J are TRBV7-2 and TRBJ2-3, with 8 bases that match TRBD1. The CDR3 is made up of 15 amino acids. Germline lookup yields CDR1 SGHTA and CDR2 FQGNSA. J gave up 3 bases and V 5 bases, and 7 bases lay outside the gene matches. CDR3 residues: CASSLWTGRTDTQYF. In nucleotides, the CDR3 is TGTGCCAGCAGCCTCTGGACAGGGCGTACAGATACGCAGTATTTT.

This sequence joins TRBV12-5 and TRBJ1-3; a weak D match, TRBD1 (6 bases). V was cut by 4 bases and J by 4 bases, with 11 bases left in between. Germline-derived CDR1 and CDR2 are LGHNT and FRNRAP. CDR3 length equals 14 residues. The CDR3 region has the DNA TGTGCTAGTGGTTCCCGGGACACAGGAAACACCATATATTTT. It encodes CASGSRDTGNTIYF.

CDR3 residues: CASSQGLAKGETQYF. CDR3 sequence (DNA): TGTGCCAGCAGCCAAGGACTAGCCAAGGGAGAGACCCAGTACTTC. The chain uses TRBV3-1 and TRBJ2-5, with 7 bases fitting TRBD2. The V and J ends lost 1 base and 4 bases, in that order; junction bases with no gene match: 6. CDR3 size: 15 residues. The germline gives CDR1 LGHDT, CDR2 YNNKEL (reference sequence).

This clonotype turned up a few times. The chain carries TRBV29-1 and TRBJ2-5, with 7 bases matching TRBD1. This CDR3 comprises 14 residues. The germline V gene encodes CDR1 SQVTM and CDR2 ANQGSEA. J was trimmed by 5 bases and V by 7 bases; bases with no gene match: 13. The DNA of the CDR3 is TGCAGCGGCGGCCTGACAGGGAGATGGGAGACCCAGTACTTC. It encodes CSGGLTGRWETQYF.

This clonotype was detected many times. This sequence joins TRBV11-1 and TRBJ1-2; 10 nucleotides agree with TRBD1. CDR3 size: 13 residues. V gave up 5 bases and J gave up 7 bases; unmatched junction bases: 4. CDR1 and CDR2 from the germline V gene are SGHAT and FQDESV (reference sequence). The CDR3 DNA reads TGTGCCAGCAGCCTGGACAGGGGGTTTGGCTACACCTTC. Residues: CASSLDRGFGYTF.

The chain carries TRBV20-1 and TRBJ2-1, with a possible D match to TRBD2 (7 bases). V lost 4 bases and J 4 bases, leaving 14 bases between the germline ends. Per germline, CDR1 DFQATT and CDR2 SNEGSKA (reference sequence). The CDR3 has 14 residues. The chain's CDR3 is CSAIRGGAYNEQFF. CDR3 bases: TGCAGTGCTATTAGGGGGGGGGCTTACAATGAGCAGTTCTTC.

In regard to this clonotype: A much larger clone sits a single nucleotide away, making a read error possible. The J gene is TRBJ2-7, the V gene TRBV7-6; D unclear. The V gene's germline CDR1 is SGHVS and CDR2 FNYEAQ. This CDR3 spans 15 amino acids. CDR3: CVSSPGAGTSYEQYF. The CDR3 nucleotides are TGTGTCAGCAGTCCTGGCGCAGGTACTTCCTACGAGCAGTACTTC.

This clonotype was seen ten or more times. The V and J genes are TRBV7-2 and TRBJ2-5; D not certain. The germline CDR1 and CDR2 sequences are SGHTA and FQGNSA. This CDR3 region has 13 residues. V was trimmed by 6 bases and J by 5 bases, leaving 13 bases between them. CDR3 protein: CASRHDSWETQYF. CDR3 DNA sequence: TGTGCCAGCAGACATGACTCGTGGGAGACCCAGTACTTC.

This clonotype was observed at least ten times. CDR3 nucleotide sequence: TGTGCCAGCAGCTTCAGGGGTGGGGGGAATGAGCAGTTCTTC. Its translation is CASSFRGGGNEQFF. V gene TRBV12-3 or TRBV12-4 combines with J gene TRBJ2-1, with D perhaps being TRBD1 or TRBD2 (6 bases each). The CDR3 runs 14 residues. The V and J ends lost 6 bases and 7 bases respectively, with 16 bases between them.

This clonotype was counted a few times. The rearrangement joins TRBV4-1 to TRBJ1-2, with D possibly matching TRBD1 (5 bases). V was trimmed by 2 bases and J by 6 bases, leaving 19 bases between them. CDR1 and CDR2 (germline): MGHRA, YSYEKL. This CDR3 is 16 amino acids long. The CDR3, as DNA: TGCGCCAGCAGCCAACCCGTTGGGGTCGGGGGGGATGGCTACACCTTC. Protein product: CASSQPVGVGGDGYTF.

V usage is TRBV4-2 and J usage is TRBJ1-1; TRBD1 agrees at 7 bases. Per germline, CDR1 LGHNA and CDR2 YNFKEQ. The CDR3 loop spans 15 amino acids. V trimming: 1 base; J trimming: 4 bases; junction bases outside the gene matches: 6. CDR3 DNA sequence: TGTGCCAGCAGCCAAGCGTCGCAGGGGGTCACTGAAGCTTTCTTT. Translation: CASSQASQGVTEAFF.

This clonotype occurred many times. The chain couples TRBV12-3 or TRBV12-4 to TRBJ2-1, with 7 nucleotides matching TRBD2. The CDR3 runs 17 residues. After removal of 3 bases from V and 3 bases from J, the junction contained 11 bases not matched to a gene. The CDR3 region is CASSFGLAANLYNEQFF. CDR3 coding DNA: TGTGCCAGCAGTTTTGGGCTAGCGGCCAACCTCTACAATGAGCAGTTCTTC.

The chain is built from TRBV24-1 and TRBJ1-5, with D hard to call. V was pared by 3 bases and J by 13 bases, with 12 bases between. The CDR3 has 12 residues. CDR1 is KGHDR and CDR2 is SFDVKD in the germline V gene. CDR3 amino acids: CATSDAGGPQHF. DNA for the CDR3: TGTGCCACCAGTGATGCTGGCGGTCCTCAGCATTTT.

The rearrangement uses TRBV28 and TRBJ2-7; D ambiguous. V gave up 6 bases and J gave up 1 base, with 13 bases separating them. The CDR3 loop spans 14 amino acids. Germline assignment: CDR1 MDHEN and CDR2 SYDVKM. The CDR3 is CASSLQPPSYEQYF. The CDR3 nucleotides read TGTGCCAGCAGCCTCCAGCCCCCGTCCTACGAGCAGTACTTC.

This sequence joins TRBV2 and TRBJ2-1; 7 nucleotides agree with TRBD1. With 11 bases clipped from V and 15 bases from J, the junction kept 10 bases outside the gene matches. Looked up from germline, CDR1 is SNHLY and CDR2 is FYNNEI. The CDR3 runs to 10 residues. The CDR3: CAGQRQGLFF. The CDR3 DNA reads TGTGCCGGCCAACGACAGGGCTTGTTCTTC.

This clonotype was detected a few times. The rearrangement joins TRBV4-2 to TRBJ2-7; D call uncertain. V lost 0 bases, J lost 4 bases, and 7 bases lay in between. The CDR3 consists of 13 residues. Germline loops: CDR1 LGHNA, CDR2 YNFKEQ. The CDR3, as DNA: TGTGCCAGCAGCCAAGATCCGGATTACGAGCAGTACTTC. Translating it yields CASSQDPDYEQYF.

The chain carries TRBV2 and TRBJ2-5; 8 bases align to TRBD2. The CDR3 covers 18 residues. Germline V gene data show CDR1 as SNHLY and CDR2 as FYNNEI. The ends lost 0 bases at V and 2 bases at J; junction bases unmatched: 11. CDR3 sequence (DNA): TGTGCCAGCAGTGAAGCGGAGATAGCGGGATACGCTCAAGAGACCCAGTACTTC. This translates into CASSEAEIAGYAQETQYF.

This clonotype showed up just a few times. The gene calls are TRBV27 and TRBJ2-1; 15 positions agree with TRBD2. The CDR3 runs to 16 residues. V shed 4 bases, J shed 7 bases, and the junction held 5 bases outside the gene matches. Looked up from germline, CDR1 is MNHEY and CDR2 is SMNVEV (reference sequence). For the CDR3, the DNA is TGTGCCAGCAGTTCCGGGACTAGCGGGAGGCCTAATGAGCAGTTCTTC. It encodes CASSSGTSGRPNEQFF.

The table lists this clonotype with many counts. The V call is TRBV6-1, the J call TRBJ2-1; possibly TRBD1 for D (5 bases). The germline V gene encodes CDR1 MNHNS and CDR2 SASEGT. The CDR3 has 13 amino acids. V lost 4 bases, J lost 5 bases, and 9 bases lay in between. CDR3 nucleotide sequence: TGTGCCAGCAGTGCCCGACAGAACAATGAGCAGTTCTTC. Translated, it gives CASSARQNNEQFF.

Worth noting for this clonotype: This may come from a read error, since a much larger clone is one base off. Since no conserved phenylalanine or tryptophan closes the CDR3, a read error is the likely cause. This chain uses TRBV12-5 with TRBJ1-2; maybe TRBD1 (6 bases). The CDR3 is made up of 14 amino acids. Germline loops: CDR1 LGHNT, CDR2 FRNRAP. The V end was cut by 6 bases, the J end by 6 bases, with 17 bases between. CDR3 region: CASGLPTGSDGYTL. CDR3 nucleotides: TGTGCTAGTGGCCTCCCGACAGGTTCTGATGGCTACACCTTA.

This clonotype was recorded at least ten times. The CDR3 DNA follows: TGTGCCAGCAGCAGGCTTCCGGGACTAGCGGGTAGCACAGATACGCAGTATTTT. This sequence encodes CASSRLPGLAGSTDTQYF. V is TRBV7-7 and J is TRBJ2-3; 12 bases align to TRBD2. Trimming took 5 bases from V and 0 from J; bases not matched to a gene: 9. Germline values: CDR1 SSHAT, CDR2 FNYEAQ (reference sequence). The CDR3 sequence is 18 residues long.

A note on this clonotype: Just one base apart from a much larger clone, this may be a read error. This sequence joins TRBV19 and TRBJ1-6, with D possibly being TRBD1 (6 bases). Germline CDR1 LNHDA, CDR2 SQIVND (reference sequence). This CDR3 is 17 amino acids long. CDR3 region: CASTPGGGSSYNSPHHF. In nucleotides, the CDR3 is TGTGCCAGTACCCCCGGAGGGGGAAGCTCCTATAATTCACCCCACCACTTT.

A note on this clonotype: This may come from a read error, since a much larger clone is one base off. The CDR3 here is CASSYVDRDNKQFF. The CDR3 region has the DNA TGTGCCAGCAGTTACGTCGACAGAGACAATAAGCAGTTCTTC. The rearrangement uses TRBV6-5 and TRBJ2-1; possibly TRBD1 for D (5 bases). The CDR3 is 14 residues long. Germline V lookup: CDR1 MNHEY, CDR2 SVGAGI.

DNA for the CDR3: TGTGCCAGTAGTATATGGGAAAGCTCCTACAATGAGCAGTTCTTC. Translated: CASSIWESSYNEQFF. The chain is built from TRBV19 and TRBJ2-1; D call uncertain. Trimming took 2 bases from V and 0 from J, leaving 8 bases between them. Looked up from germline, CDR1 is LNHDA and CDR2 is SQIVND (reference sequence). The CDR3 extends over 15 amino acids.

The rearrangement uses TRBV20-1 and TRBJ2-4; 8 nucleotides match TRBD2. Germline lookup yields CDR1 DFQATT and CDR2 SNEGSKA (reference sequence). The CDR3 contains 16 residues. The V and J ends lost 0 bases and 7 bases, in that order; junction bases with no gene match: 11. The DNA for the CDR3 is TGCAGTGCTAGAGATAGCGGGGTCCCCCTGAGGAACATTCAGTACTTC. Amino acid sequence: CSARDSGVPLRNIQYF.

This clonotype was recorded at least ten times. This chain uses TRBV4-1 with TRBJ2-7; D not resolved. Deletions cut 3 bases from V and 5 bases from J, with 14 bases between. CDR3 length equals 14 residues. Germline V lookup: CDR1 MGHRA, CDR2 YSYEKL. This chain's CDR3 is CASSQNPRSNEQYF. In nucleotides, the CDR3 is TGCGCCAGCAGCCAGAATCCCCGGTCGAACGAGCAGTACTTC.

This clonotype was found many times. The V and J genes are TRBV28 and TRBJ2-7; the D gene is possibly TRBD1 (6 bases). V shed 6 bases and J shed 5 bases, with 17 bases lying between them. CDR3 length: 14 amino acids. Germline loops: CDR1 MDHEN, CDR2 SYDVKM. As DNA, the CDR3 is TGTGCCAGCAGCTACCTCAGGGGTTCTGACGAGCAGTACTTC. It is translated as CASSYLRGSDEQYF.

V usage is TRBV11-3 and J usage is TRBJ2-2; D might be TRBD1 (5 bases). CDR1 is SGHNT, CDR2 YENEEA, per germline. V was cut by 4 bases and J by 3 bases, with 18 bases left in between. CDR3 size: 17 residues. CDR3 coding DNA: TGTGCCAGCAGCTCCCCCCAGGGTAATCGAGACACCGGGGAGCTGTTTTTT. It specifies CASSSPQGNRDTGELFF.

The V and J genes are TRBV5-1 and TRBJ2-1; D not resolved. V shed 4 bases and J shed 6 bases, with 5 bases lying between them. The germline V gene encodes CDR1 SGHRS and CDR2 YFSETQ. This CDR3 region has 11 residues. The DNA for the CDR3 is TGCGCCAGCAGCATAGCCAATGAGCAGTTCTTC. It yields the protein CASSIANEQFF.

This clonotype was seen a handful of times. The V gene is TRBV28, the J gene TRBJ2-7, with 14 bases that match TRBD2. This CDR3 has 16 amino acids. V lost 0 bases, J lost 4 bases, and 2 bases stayed unmatched. CDR1 is MDHEN and CDR2 is SYDVKM in the germline V gene. For the CDR3, the DNA is TGTGCCAGCAGTTTATGGACTAGCGGGAGGGGTTACGAGCAGTACTTC. Its translation: CASSLWTSGRGYEQYF.